Listed below are T cell receptor beta chains from one sample, sequenced in a study of shared clonotypes between healthy human individuals. Generated by immunoSEQ multiplex PCR, the TCRdb table keeps only in-frame clones and is missing some. The sample records around 2.1 million clones, about 93% being singletons. Source material: naive CD8+ T cells from PBMCs. These receptors came from a man in his late teens or twenties in good health. Some clones in this sample may be carry-over from other donors' samples. The conserved cysteine and the conserved F or W are not part of the CDR3 here.

j_call: TRBJ1-1; v_call: TRBV9; cdr3_aa: ASTSSVRGGKNTEAF
j_call: TRBJ2-7; v_call: TRBV5-8; cdr3_aa: ASSYGTETYEQY
j_call: .; v_call: TRBV29-1; cdr3_aa: SVSLAGAIYEQY
j_call: TRBJ2-3; v_call: TRBV2; cdr3_aa: ASYSPRGRRSTDTQY
j_call: TRBJ2-1; v_call: TRBV27; cdr3_aa: ASSSGAGTAGSNEQF
j_call: TRBJ2-4; v_call: TRBV7-8; cdr3_aa: ASSSRQGPAKNIQY
j_call: TRBJ1-1; v_call: TRBV19; cdr3_aa: ASSMVGTLNTEAF
j_call: TRBJ2-3; v_call: TRBV19; cdr3_aa: ASSIQGDTQY
j_call: TRBJ1-2; v_call: TRBV7-8; cdr3_aa: ASSYNRDPPGGYT
j_call: TRBJ2-7; v_call: TRBV5-6; cdr3_aa: ASSPGTVYEQY
j_call: TRBJ1-4; v_call: TRBV14; cdr3_aa: ASSQGVQGLNEKLF
j_call: TRBJ2-1; v_call: TRBV25-1; cdr3_aa: ASSEDRLLYNEQF
j_call: TRBJ1-1; v_call: TRBV28; cdr3_aa: ASILRVGTEAF
j_call: TRBJ2-1; v_call: TRBV6-5; cdr3_aa: ASSSGTSGNNEQF
j_call: TRBJ2-1; v_call: TRBV9; cdr3_aa: ASSAEGLFSSYNEQF
j_call: TRBJ2-5; v_call: TRBV16; cdr3_aa: ASSLGHRARETQY
j_call: TRBJ2-7; v_call: TRBV5-6; cdr3_aa: ASSFGRSYEQY
j_call: TRBJ1-4; v_call: TRBV7-9; cdr3_aa: ASSSTGGSGKLF
j_call: TRBJ2-7; v_call: TRBV28; cdr3_aa: ASSSIRGTAYEQY
j_call: TRBJ1-1; v_call: TRBV6-5; cdr3_aa: ASSYSGQTEAF
j_call: TRBJ2-7; v_call: TRBV2; cdr3_aa: ASRGEEDSNDKQY
j_call: TRBJ2-2; v_call: TRBV19; cdr3_aa: ASSILTGQGLSGELF
j_call: TRBJ2-7; v_call: TRBV27; cdr3_aa: ASSPDLGDEQY
j_call: TRBJ2-2; v_call: TRBV11-1; cdr3_aa: ASSSRGRGYTGELF
j_call: TRBJ1-1; v_call: TRBV11-2; cdr3_aa: ASTPKYRTGGAGGTEAF
j_call: TRBJ2-1; v_call: TRBV5-1; cdr3_aa: ASRPGWPDYRSYNEQF
j_call: TRBJ2-7; v_call: TRBV5-4; cdr3_aa: ASSSVGTGKGEQY
j_call: TRBJ1-1; v_call: TRBV28; cdr3_aa: ASSFRGAYTEAF
j_call: TRBJ1-5; v_call: TRBV15; cdr3_aa: ATSSIDGNQPQH
j_call: TRBJ1-5; v_call: TRBV27; cdr3_aa: ASSFGGADQPQH
j_call: TRBJ1-1; v_call: TRBV11-2; cdr3_aa: ASSLGGRKGVNTEAF
j_call: TRBJ2-7; v_call: TRBV11-3; cdr3_aa: PAEDPYEQY
j_call: TRBJ2-5; v_call: TRBV9; cdr3_aa: ASSVEETQY
j_call: TRBJ2-1; v_call: TRBV7-9; cdr3_aa: ASSLSVIPGGQF
j_call: TRBJ2-2; v_call: TRBV13; cdr3_aa: ASSSTGLELF
j_call: TRBJ1-1; v_call: TRBV19; cdr3_aa: ASSSWTENTEAF
j_call: TRBJ2-1; v_call: TRBV7-2; cdr3_aa: ASSSRASGGFGNEQF
j_call: TRBJ2-1; v_call: TRBV11-2; cdr3_aa: ASSYTGTSGYNEQF
j_call: TRBJ2-7; v_call: TRBV10-3; cdr3_aa: ASGEREVDYEQY
j_call: TRBJ1-1; v_call: TRBV27; cdr3_aa: ASSWGQGDTEAF
j_call: TRBJ2-7; v_call: TRBV28; cdr3_aa: ASGVGAYEQY
j_call: TRBJ1-2; v_call: TRBV19; cdr3_aa: AGRDSITYGYT
j_call: TRBJ2-7; v_call: TRBV6-1; cdr3_aa: ASSEGLAGVYEQY
j_call: .; v_call: TRBV29-1; cdr3_aa: SVGTSGGTYEQY
j_call: TRBJ2-2; v_call: TRBV7-7; cdr3_aa: ASSYVPGQGGAGELF
j_call: TRBJ2-5; v_call: TRBV5-1; cdr3_aa: ASSLESYQETQY
j_call: TRBJ1-1; v_call: TRBV10-3; cdr3_aa: AISEPASRSGWLNTEAF
j_call: TRBJ2-2; v_call: TRBV7-3; cdr3_aa: ASSSTLNTGELF
j_call: TRBJ2-7; v_call: TRBV5-6; cdr3_aa: ASSFRSRGAYEQY
j_call: TRBJ1-5; v_call: TRBV7-2; cdr3_aa: ASSQYIHSNQPQH
j_call: TRBJ2-2; v_call: TRBV25-1; cdr3_aa: ATKASSSGELF
j_call: TRBJ2-1; v_call: TRBV6-5; cdr3_aa: ASSYSTSGDYNEQF
j_call: TRBJ2-2; v_call: TRBV19; cdr3_aa: ASRTDGGPGTGELF
j_call: TRBJ2-3; v_call: TRBV27; cdr3_aa: ASSFLPGLAGEDTQY
j_call: TRBJ1-5; v_call: TRBV7-8; cdr3_aa: ASSLDFRAKGNQPQH
j_call: TRBJ2-7; v_call: TRBV19; cdr3_aa: ASSIGTPPYEQY
j_call: TRBJ2-1; v_call: TRBV7-9; cdr3_aa: ASSLGLGPEQF
j_call: TRBJ1-4; v_call: TRBV7-9; cdr3_aa: ASSLVRAPEKLF
j_call: TRBJ2-2; v_call: TRBV11-2; cdr3_aa: ASSLPGQVNTGELF
j_call: TRBJ2-1; v_call: TRBV25-1; cdr3_aa: ASRAGTGSYNEQF